In this sample, the clone carrying this T cell receptor beta chain turned up a few times. This record belongs to a study of T cells in Graves' hyperthyroidism and ophthalmopathy. J gave up 3 bases and V 3 bases, and 11 bases lay outside the gene matches. CDR1 is MNHNS, CDR2 SASEGT, per germline. The CDR3 covers 16 residues. Hyperthyroidism patients were newly diagnosed, had disease duration under 2 months, and were aged 18 to 65 years. Thyroid ultrasound and orbital computed tomography, with clinical symptoms and serum thyroxine and TRAb, informed diagnoses. The investigators amplified TCR beta CDR3 regions from RNA transcripts. A first-round RT-PCR of the TCR CDR3 used the HTBI primer set. TCRdb reprocessed the multiplex PCR reads with MiXCR, giving one entry per CDR3 protein. The sample yields 400,000 to 550,000 distinct CDR3 sequences, 14% seen once.

The chain recombines TRBV6-1 with TRBJ2-7; 7 bases are a match to TRBD2. The source is a woman under 30 with Graves' hyperthyroidism. The sample taken for sequencing was blood. The CDR3 is CASSEDGTSANYEQYF. Here the CDR3 DNA reads TGTGCCAGCAGTGAGGACGGTACTAGCGCGAACTACGAGCAGTACTTC.